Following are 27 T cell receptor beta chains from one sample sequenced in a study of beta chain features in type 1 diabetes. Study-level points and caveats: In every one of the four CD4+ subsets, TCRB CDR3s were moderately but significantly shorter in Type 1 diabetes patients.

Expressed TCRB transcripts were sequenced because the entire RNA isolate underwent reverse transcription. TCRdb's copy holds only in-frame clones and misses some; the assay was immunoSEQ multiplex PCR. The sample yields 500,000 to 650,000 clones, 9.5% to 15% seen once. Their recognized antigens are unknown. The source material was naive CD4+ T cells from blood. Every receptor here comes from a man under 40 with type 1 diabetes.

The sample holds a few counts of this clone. CDR3 sequence (DNA): TGCGCCAGCAGCTTGGACCCGATGAACACTGAAGCTTTCTTT. Translated: CASSLDPMNTEAFF. This chain links TRBV5-1 with TRBJ1-1; no clear D gene. The germline V gene has CDR1 SGHRS and CDR2 YFSETQ. The V gene lost 0 bases and the J gene lost 0 bases, with 6 bases spanning the gap. CDR3 length: 14 residues.

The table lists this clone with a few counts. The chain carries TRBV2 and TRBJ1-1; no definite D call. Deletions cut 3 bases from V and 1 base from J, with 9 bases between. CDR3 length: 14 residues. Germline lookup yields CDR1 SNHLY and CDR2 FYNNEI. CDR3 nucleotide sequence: TGTGCCAGCAGTGACCGGGAGGCGAACACTGAAGCTTTCTTT. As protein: CASSDREANTEAFF.

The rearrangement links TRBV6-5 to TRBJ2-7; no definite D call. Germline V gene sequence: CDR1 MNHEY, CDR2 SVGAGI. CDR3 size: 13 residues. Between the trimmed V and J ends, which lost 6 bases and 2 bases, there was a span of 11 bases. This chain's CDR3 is CASSYNRAYEQYF. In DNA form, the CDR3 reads TGTGCCAGCAGCTACAATAGAGCCTACGAGCAGTACTTC.

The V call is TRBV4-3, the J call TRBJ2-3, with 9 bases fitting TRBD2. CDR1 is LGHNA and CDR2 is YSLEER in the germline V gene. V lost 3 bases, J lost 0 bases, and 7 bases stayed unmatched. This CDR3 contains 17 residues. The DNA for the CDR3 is TGCGCCAGCAGCCAGATCCCCCTAGCGGGGAGCACAGATACGCAGTATTTT. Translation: CASSQIPLAGSTDTQYF.

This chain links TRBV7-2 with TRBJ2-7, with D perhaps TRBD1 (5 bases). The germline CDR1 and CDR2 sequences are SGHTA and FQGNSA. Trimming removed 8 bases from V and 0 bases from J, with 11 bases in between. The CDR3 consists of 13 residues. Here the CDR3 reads CASGQGISYEQYF. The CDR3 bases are TGTGCCAGCGGTCAGGGTATCTCCTACGAGCAGTACTTC.

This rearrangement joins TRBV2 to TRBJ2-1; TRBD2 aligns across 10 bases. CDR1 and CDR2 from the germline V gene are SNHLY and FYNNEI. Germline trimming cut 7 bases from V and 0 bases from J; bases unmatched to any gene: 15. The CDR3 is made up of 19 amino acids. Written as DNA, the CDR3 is TGTGCCAGCAACTTCGGCGGGCTAGCGGGGGAGTCCTCCTACAATGAGCAGTTCTTC. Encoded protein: CASNFGGLAGESSYNEQFF.

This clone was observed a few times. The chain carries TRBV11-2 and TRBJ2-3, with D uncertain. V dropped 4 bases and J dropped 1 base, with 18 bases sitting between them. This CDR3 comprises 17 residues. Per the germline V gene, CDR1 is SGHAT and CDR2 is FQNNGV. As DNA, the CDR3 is TGTGCCAGCAGCTCATACCTCTCGATCTGGGGCACAGATACGCAGTATTTT. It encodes CASSSYLSIWGTDTQYF.

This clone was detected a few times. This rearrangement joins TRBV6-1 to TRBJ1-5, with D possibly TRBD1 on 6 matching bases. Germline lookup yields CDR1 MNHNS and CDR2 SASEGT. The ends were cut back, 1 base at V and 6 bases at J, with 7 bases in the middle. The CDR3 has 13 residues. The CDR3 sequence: CASSEEGVQPQHF. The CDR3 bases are TGTGCCAGCAGTGAAGAGGGGGTTCAGCCCCAGCATTTT.

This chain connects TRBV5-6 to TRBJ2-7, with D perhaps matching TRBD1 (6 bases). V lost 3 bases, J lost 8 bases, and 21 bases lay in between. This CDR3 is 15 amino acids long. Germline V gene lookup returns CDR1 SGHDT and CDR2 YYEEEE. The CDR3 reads CASSSLSGTPLKQYF. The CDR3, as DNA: TGTGCCAGCAGCTCTTTATCCGGGACACCCCTCAAGCAGTACTTC. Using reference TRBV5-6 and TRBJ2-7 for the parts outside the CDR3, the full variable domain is DAGVTQSPTHLIKTRGQQVTLRCSPKSGHDTVSWYQQALGQGPQFIFQYYEEEERQRGNFPDRFSGHQFPNYSSELNVNALLLGDSALYLCASSSLSGTPLKQYFGPGTRLTVT.

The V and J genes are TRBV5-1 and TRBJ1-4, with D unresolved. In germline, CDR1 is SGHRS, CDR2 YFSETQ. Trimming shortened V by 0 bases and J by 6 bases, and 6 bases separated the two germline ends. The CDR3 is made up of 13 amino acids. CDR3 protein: CASSLVPDEKLFF. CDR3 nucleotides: TGCGCCAGCAGCTTGGTCCCAGATGAAAAACTGTTTTTT.

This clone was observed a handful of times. CDR3 sequence: CASSLPGGYGYTF. CDR3 DNA sequence: TGTGCCAGCAGCCTCCCAGGAGGCTATGGCTACACCTTC. The chain carries TRBV5-4 and TRBJ1-2; D is unresolved. Trimming shortened V by 4 bases and J by 4 bases, and 11 bases separated the two germline ends. The CDR3 runs 13 residues. Per germline, CDR1 SGHNT and CDR2 YYREEE (reference sequence).

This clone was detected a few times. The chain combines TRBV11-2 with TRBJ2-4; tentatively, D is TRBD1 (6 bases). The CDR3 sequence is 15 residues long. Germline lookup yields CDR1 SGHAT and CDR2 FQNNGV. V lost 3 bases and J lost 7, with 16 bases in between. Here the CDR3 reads CASSFSGTLSNIQYF. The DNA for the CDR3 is TGTGCCAGCAGCTTCTCCGGGACACTAAGTAACATTCAGTACTTC.

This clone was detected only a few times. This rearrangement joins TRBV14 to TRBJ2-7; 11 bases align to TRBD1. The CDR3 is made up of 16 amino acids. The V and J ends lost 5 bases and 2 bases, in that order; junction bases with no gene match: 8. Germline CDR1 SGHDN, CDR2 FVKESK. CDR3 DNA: TGTGCCAGCAGCGCTTATGGGACAGGGGGGACCTACGAGCAGTACTTC. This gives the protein CASSAYGTGGTYEQYF.

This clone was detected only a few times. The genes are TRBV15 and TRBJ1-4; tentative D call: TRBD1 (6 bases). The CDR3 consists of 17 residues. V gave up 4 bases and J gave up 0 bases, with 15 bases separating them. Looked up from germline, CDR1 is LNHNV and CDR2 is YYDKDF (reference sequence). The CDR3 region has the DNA TGTGCCACCAGCACTCCACTTGGACAGTCAACTAATGAAAAACTGTTTTTT. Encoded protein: CATSTPLGQSTNEKLFF.

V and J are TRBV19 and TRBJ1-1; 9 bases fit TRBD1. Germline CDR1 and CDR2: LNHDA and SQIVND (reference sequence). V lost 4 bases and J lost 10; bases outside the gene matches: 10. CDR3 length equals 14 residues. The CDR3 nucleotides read TGTGCCAGTAGTAGCACAGGGGGCGCCGGTGTAGCTTTCTTT. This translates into CASSSTGGAGVAFF.

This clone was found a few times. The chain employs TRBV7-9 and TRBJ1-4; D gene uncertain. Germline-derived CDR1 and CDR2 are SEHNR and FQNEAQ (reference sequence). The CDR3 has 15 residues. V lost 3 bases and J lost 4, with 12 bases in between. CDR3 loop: CASSLVAGYNEKLFF. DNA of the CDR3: TGTGCCAGCAGCTTGGTAGCCGGATATAATGAAAAACTGTTTTTT.

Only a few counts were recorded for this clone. Here the CDR3 reads CASSLGGIAYEQYF. CDR3 bases: TGCGCCAGCAGCTTGGGGGGTATCGCCTACGAGCAGTACTTC. V and J are TRBV5-1 and TRBJ2-7; D gene ambiguous. V lost 0 bases and J 2 bases, leaving 9 bases between the germline ends. Germline assignment: CDR1 SGHRS and CDR2 YFSETQ. The CDR3 is 14 residues long.

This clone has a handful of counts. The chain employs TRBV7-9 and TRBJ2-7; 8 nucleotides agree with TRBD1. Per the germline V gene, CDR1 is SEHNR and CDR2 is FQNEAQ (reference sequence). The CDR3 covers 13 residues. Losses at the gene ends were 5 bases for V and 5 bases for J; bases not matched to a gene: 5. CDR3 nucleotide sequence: TGTGCCAGCAGCCTAGGACAGGGAGACGAGCAGTACTTC. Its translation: CASSLGQGDEQYF.

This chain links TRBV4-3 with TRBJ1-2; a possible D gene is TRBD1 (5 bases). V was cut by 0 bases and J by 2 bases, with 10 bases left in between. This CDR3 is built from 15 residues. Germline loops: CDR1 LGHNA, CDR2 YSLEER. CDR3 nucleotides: TGCGCCAGCAGCCAAGATACGGCAGGGAACTATGGCTACACCTTC. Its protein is CASSQDTAGNYGYTF.

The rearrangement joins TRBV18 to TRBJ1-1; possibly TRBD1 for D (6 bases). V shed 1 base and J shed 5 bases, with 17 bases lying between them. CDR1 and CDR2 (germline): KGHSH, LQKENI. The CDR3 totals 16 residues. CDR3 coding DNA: TGTGCCAGCTCACCACGGAGAAGAATCCAGGGGACTGAAGCTTTCTTT. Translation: CASSPRRRIQGTEAFF.

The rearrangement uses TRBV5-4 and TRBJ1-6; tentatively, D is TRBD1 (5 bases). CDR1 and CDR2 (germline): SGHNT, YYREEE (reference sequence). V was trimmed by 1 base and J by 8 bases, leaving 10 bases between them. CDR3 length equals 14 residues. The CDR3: CASSLPMGDSPLHF. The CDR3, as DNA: TGTGCCAGCAGCTTGCCAATGGGGGATTCACCCCTCCACTTT.

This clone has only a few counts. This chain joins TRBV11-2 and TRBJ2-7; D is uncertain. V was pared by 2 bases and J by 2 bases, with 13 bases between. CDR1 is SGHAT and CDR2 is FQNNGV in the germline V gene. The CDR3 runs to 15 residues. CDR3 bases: TGTGCCAGCAGCTTACTGGCAGTGGGCACCTACGAGCAGTACTTC. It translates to CASSLLAVGTYEQYF.

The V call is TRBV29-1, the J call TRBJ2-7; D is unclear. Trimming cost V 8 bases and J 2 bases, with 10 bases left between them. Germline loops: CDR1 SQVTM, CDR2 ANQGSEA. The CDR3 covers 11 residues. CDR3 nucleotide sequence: TGCAGCATCCGACGGGCCTACGAGCAGTACTTC. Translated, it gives CSIRRAYEQYF.

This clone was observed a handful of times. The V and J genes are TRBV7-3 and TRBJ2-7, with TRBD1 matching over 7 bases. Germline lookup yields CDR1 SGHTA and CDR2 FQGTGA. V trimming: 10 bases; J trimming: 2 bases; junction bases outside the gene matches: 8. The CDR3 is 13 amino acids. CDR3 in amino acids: CATSGQNTYEQYF. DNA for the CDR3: TGTGCCACCTCGGGACAGAACACCTACGAGCAGTACTTC. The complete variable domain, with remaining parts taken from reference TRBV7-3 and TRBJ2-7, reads GAGVSQTPSNKVTEKGKYVELRCDPISGHTALYWYRQSLGQGPEFLIYFQGTGAADDSGLPNDRFFAVRPEGSVSTLKIQRTERGDSAVYLCATSGQNTYEQYFGPGTRLTVT.

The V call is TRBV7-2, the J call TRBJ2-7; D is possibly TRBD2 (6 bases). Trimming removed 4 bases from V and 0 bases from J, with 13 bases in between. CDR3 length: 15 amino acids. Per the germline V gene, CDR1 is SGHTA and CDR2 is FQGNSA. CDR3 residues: CASSSRRGASYEQYF. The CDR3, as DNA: TGTGCCAGCAGCTCTCGGAGGGGCGCCTCCTACGAGCAGTACTTC.

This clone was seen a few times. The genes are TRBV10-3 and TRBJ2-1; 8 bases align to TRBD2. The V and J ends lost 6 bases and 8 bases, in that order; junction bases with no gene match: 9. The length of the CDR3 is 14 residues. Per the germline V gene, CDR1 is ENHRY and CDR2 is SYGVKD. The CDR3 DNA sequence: TGTGCCATCAGGCAACTAGCGGAAGGGCATGAGCAGTTCTTC. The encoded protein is CAIRQLAEGHEQFF.

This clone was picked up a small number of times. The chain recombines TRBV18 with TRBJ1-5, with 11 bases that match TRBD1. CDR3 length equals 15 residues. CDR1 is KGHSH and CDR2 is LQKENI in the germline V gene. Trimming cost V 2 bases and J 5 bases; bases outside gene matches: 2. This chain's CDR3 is CASSPMGQGDQPQHF. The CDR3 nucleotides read TGTGCCAGCTCACCAATGGGACAGGGGGATCAGCCCCAGCATTTT.